The following is a TCR beta chain sequence with its context. Its matching antigen is unknown. One end of the junction does not line up with germline, which may come from a read error. The entry originates in a study of neurological immune-mediated disorders. Whole-study results and caveats: The greatest TCR clonal expansion occurred in HTLV-1-associated myelopathy and the least in multiple sclerosis, which fell below healthy controls. The expanded clones of different subjects shared no CDR3 amino acid sequences (suggesting private repertoires in all groups).

This CDR3 has 12 amino acids. The germline CDR1 and CDR2 sequences are KGHDR and SFDVKD. Stated time point: longitudinal time-point 3. The cDNA was generated by 5'RACE with 10-nucleotide random UMIs. Via MiXCR, TCRdb re-called the 5' RACE reads, giving one row per CDR3 protein. The sample lists about 49,000 distinct CDR3 sequences, approximately 9.2% occurring once. The chain links TRBV24-1 to TRBJ2-2; D perhaps matches TRBD2 (6 bases). The sample taken for sequencing was PBMCs. The sequence came from a woman aged 40-49 years in good health. In DNA form, the CDR3 reads TGTGTCACCCGCCGGGGGACCGGGGATCTGTTTTTT. This gives the protein CVTRRGTGDLFF.